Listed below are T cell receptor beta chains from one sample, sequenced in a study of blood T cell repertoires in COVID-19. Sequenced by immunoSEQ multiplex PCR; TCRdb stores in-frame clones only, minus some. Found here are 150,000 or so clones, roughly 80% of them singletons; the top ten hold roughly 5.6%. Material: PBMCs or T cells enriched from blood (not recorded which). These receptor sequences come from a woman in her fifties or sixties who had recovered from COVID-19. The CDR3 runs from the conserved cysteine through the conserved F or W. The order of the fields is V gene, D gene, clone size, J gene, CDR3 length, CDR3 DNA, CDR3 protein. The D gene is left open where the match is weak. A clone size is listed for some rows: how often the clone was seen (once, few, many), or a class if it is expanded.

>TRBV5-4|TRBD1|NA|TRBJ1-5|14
TGTGCCAGCAGCTTGTGGGACAGTTATCAGCCCCAGCATTTT
CASSLWDSYQPQHF
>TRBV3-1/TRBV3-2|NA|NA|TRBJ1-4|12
TGTGCCAGCAGCGACAGAGGTGAAAAACTGTTTTTT
CASSDRGEKLFF
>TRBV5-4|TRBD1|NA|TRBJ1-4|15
TGTGCCAGCAGCGGGGACAGGGGGCAGGAGGAAAAACTGTTTTTT
CASSGDRGQEEKLFF
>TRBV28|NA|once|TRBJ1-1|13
TGTGCCAGCAGTTTCCAGGGGATCACTGAAGCTTTCTTT
CASSFQGITEAFF
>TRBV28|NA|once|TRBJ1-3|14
TGTGCCAGCAGTTTAGAATCAGTGAGAAACACCATATATTTT
CASSLESVRNTIYF
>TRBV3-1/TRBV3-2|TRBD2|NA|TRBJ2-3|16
TGTGCCAGCAGCCAAGATGGGACTACCAACACAGATACGCAGTATTTT
CASSQDGTTNTDTQYF
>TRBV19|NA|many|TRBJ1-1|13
TGTGCCAGTATAGCCGGGGTAGGCACTGAAGCTTTCTTT
CASIAGVGTEAFF
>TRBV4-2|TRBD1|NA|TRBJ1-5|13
TGTGCCAGCAGCCAAACAGGGGGGTCGCCCCAGCATTTT
CASSQTGGSPQHF
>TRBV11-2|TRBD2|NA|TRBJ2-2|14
TGTGCCAGCAGCCGACTAGCGGGCCGGGGGGAGCTGTTTTTT
CASSRLAGRGELFF
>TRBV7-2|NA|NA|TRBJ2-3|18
TGTGCCAGCAGCTTAGTGCCCGGACAATCCGGCCGCACAGATACGCAGTATTTT
CASSLVPGQSGRTDTQYF
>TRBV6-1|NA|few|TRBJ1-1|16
TGTGCCAGCAGTGAAGGGGCTAACCGGGGGTGGACTGAAGCTTTCTTT
CASSEGANRGWTEAFF
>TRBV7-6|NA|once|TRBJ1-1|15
TGTGCCAGCAGCTTAGTTACGGGGTTGGACGCTGAAGCTTTCTTT
CASSLVTGLDAEAFF
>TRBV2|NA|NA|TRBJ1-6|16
TGTGCCAGCAGTGACCAGGGGAGCTCCTATAATTCACCCCTCCACTTT
CASSDQGSSYNSPLHF
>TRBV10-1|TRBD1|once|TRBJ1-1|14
TGCGCCAGCAGTGAGTCGGCCGGGACAGGGGAAGCTTTCTTT
CASSESAGTGEAFF
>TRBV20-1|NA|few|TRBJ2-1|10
TGCAGCCCGCTCGGCAATGAGCAGTTCTTC
CSPLGNEQFF
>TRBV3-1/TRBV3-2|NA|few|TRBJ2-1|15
TGTGCCAGCAGCCAGGGGGGAAGCTCCTACAATGAGCAGTTCTTC
CASSQGGSSYNEQFF
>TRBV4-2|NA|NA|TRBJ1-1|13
TGTGCCAGCAGCCAACTCGTCGACACTGAAGCTTTCTTT
CASSQLVDTEAFF
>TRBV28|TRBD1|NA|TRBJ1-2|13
TGTGCCAGCAGAACAGGGGGCGGAGATGGCTACACCTTC
CASRTGGGDGYTF
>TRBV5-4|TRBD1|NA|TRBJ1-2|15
TGTGCCAGCAGCATCGCGACAGGGCAGGGCTATGGCTACACCTTC
CASSIATGQGYGYTF
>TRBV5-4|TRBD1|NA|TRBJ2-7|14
TGTGCCAGCAGCAAAACCGGGACAGGGGATGAGCAGTACTTC
CASSKTGTGDEQYF
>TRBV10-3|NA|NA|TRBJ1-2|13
TGTGCCACCAATGGAGAGGGGGACTATGGCTACACCTTC
CATNGEGDYGYTF
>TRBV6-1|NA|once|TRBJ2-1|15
TGTGCCAGCAGTGAAGGACTGAGCTCCTACAATGAGCAGTTCTTC
CASSEGLSSYNEQFF
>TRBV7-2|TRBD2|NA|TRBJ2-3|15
TGTGCCAGCAGCTTTGGCAGCGGGGGGACAGATACGCAGTATTTT
CASSFGSGGTDTQYF
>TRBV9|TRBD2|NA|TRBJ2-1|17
TGTGCCAGCAGCGCCCCCAAGACAGCGGGGGGGTACAATGAGCAGTTCTTC
CASSAPKTAGGYNEQFF
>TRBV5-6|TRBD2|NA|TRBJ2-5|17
TGTGCCAGCAGCTTGGCGACTAGCGGGGGAATACAAGAGACCCAGTACTTC
CASSLATSGGIQETQYF
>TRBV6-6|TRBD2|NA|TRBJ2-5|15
TGTGCCAGCAGATCTTTTGGCGGGGGAGAAGAGACCCAGTACTTC
CASRSFGGGEETQYF
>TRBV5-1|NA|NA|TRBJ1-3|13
TGCGCCAGCAGCCTCCTCCTTGGAAACACCATATATTTT
CASSLLLGNTIYF
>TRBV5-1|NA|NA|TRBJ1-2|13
TGCGCCAGCAGCCCGGACAGTTTCTATGGCTACACCTTC
CASSPDSFYGYTF
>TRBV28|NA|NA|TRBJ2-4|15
TGTGCCAGCAGTTCAGGGGCTATAGCCAAAAACATTCAGTACTTC
CASSSGAIAKNIQYF
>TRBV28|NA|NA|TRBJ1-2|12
TGTGCCAGCTCCCAACGAGAGGATGGCTACACCTTC
CASSQREDGYTF
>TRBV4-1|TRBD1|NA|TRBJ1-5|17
TGCGCCAGCAGCCAAGGAGGACCACAGGGGTCCAATCAGCCCCAGCATTTT
CASSQGGPQGSNQPQHF
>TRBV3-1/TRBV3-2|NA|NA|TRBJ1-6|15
TGTGCCAGCAGCCGACTTGGACAGCCCTCGCCACCCCTCCACTTT
CASSRLGQPSPPLHF
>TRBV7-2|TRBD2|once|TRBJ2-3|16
TGTGCCAGCAGCTTATTTACGCGGGGGGGCGCATATACGCAGTATTTT
CASSLFTRGGAYTQYF
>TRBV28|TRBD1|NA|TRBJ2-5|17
TGTGCCAGCAGCCGCCCACAGGGGGCGGCTGGGCAAGAGACCCAGTACTTC
CASSRPQGAAGQETQYF
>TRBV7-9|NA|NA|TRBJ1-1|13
TGTGCCAGCAGCTTAGCGCCCGGGGATGTCGCTTTCTTT
CASSLAPGDVAFF
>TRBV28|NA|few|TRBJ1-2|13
TGTGCCAGCAGTCTAGAGTCCCGCCTGGCAGGGATCTTC
CASSLESRLAGIF
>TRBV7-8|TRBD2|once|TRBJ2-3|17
TGTGCCAGCAGCTTAGTAGGGACTAGCGGGTTTTCAGATACGCAGTATTTT
CASSLVGTSGFSDTQYF
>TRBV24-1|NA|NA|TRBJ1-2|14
TGTGCCACCAGTGACGCGACAGCTCGTTATGGCTACACCTTC
CATSDATARYGYTF
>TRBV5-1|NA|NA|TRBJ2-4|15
TGCGCCAGCAGCTTGGGTGTGGGTACCGGGGGCATTCAGTACTTC
CASSLGVGTGGIQYF
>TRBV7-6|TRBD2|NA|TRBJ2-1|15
TGTGCCAGCAGCGCTCCGAGGGACTACTACAATGAGCAGTTCTTC
CASSAPRDYYNEQFF
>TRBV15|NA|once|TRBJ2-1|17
TGTGCCACCAGCCCCAGGCAGGGTCCCGGCTCCTACAATGAGCAGTTCTTC
CATSPRQGPGSYNEQFF
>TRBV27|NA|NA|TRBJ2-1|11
TGTGCCAGCAGCAGGGCCAATGAGCAGTTCTTC
CASSRANEQFF
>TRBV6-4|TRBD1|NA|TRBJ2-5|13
TGTGCCAGCAGTGGGGACAGGGGGGAGACCCAGTACTTC
CASSGDRGETQYF
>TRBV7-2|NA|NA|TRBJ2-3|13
TGTGCCAGCAGACATGTCGGGGGAGATACGCAGTATTTT
CASRHVGGDTQYF
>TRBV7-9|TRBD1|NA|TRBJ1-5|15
TGTGCCAGCAGCCCCACAGGGGCGAACAATCAGCCCCAGCATTTT
CASSPTGANNQPQHF
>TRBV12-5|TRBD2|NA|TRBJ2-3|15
TGTGCTAGTGGTCCAGGCGGGGGGCGAACAGATACGCAGTATTTT
CASGPGGGRTDTQYF